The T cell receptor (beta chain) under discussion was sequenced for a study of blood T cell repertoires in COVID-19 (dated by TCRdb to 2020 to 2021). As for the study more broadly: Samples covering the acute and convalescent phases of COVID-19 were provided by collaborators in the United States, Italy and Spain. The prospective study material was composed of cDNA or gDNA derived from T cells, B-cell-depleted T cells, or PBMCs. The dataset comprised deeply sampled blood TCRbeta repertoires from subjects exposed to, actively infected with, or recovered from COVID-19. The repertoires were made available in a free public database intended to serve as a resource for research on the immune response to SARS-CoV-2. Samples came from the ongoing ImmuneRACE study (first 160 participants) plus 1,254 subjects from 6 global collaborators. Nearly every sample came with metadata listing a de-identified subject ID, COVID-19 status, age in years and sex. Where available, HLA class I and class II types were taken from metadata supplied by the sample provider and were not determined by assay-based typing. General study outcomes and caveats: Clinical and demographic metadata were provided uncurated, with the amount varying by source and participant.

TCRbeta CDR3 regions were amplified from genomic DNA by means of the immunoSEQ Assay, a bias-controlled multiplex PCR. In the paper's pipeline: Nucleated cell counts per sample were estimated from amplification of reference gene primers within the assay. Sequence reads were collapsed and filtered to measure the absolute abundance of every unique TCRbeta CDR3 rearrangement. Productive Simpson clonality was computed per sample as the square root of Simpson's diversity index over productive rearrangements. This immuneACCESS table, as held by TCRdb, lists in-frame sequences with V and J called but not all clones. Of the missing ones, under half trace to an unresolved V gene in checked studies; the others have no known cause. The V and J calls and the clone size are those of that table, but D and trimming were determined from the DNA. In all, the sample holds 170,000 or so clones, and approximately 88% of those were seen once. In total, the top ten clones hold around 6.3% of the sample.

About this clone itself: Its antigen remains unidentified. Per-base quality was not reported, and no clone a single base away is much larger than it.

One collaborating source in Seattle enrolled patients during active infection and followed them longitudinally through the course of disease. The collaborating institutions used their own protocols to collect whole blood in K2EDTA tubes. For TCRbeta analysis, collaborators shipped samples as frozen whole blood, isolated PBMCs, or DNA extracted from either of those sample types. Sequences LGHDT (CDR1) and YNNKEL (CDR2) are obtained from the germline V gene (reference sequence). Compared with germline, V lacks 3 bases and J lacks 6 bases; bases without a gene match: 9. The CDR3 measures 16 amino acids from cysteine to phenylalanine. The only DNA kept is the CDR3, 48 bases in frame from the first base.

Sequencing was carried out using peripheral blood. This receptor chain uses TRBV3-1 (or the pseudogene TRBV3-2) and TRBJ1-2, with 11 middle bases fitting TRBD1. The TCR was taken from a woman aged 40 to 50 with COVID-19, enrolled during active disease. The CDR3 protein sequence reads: CASSHPQGQGVDGYTF. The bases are TGTGCCAGCAGCCATCCGCAGGGACAGGGGGTAGATGGCTACACCTTC.